The sample holds many counts of the clone carrying this T cell receptor beta chain. What it recognizes is unknown. The CDR3 covers 14 residues. Germline V lookup: CDR1 MDHEN, CDR2 SYDVKM. V lost 4 bases to trimming and J lost 6 bases, with 16 bases between them. TCRdb reanalysed the reads using MiXCR and keeps one entry per CDR3 protein. The data show under 95,000 distinct CDR3 sequences, more than 40% seen once. This specimen belongs to a study of T cell repertoires in cytomegalovirus infection. Study in general: Recently identified HLA-C-restricted CMV epitopes were used, and well-studied HLA-B-restricted CMV epitopes were used as well. From public TCR beta signatures came an indication of both CMV infection and matching HLA type.

The chain carries TRBV28 and TRBJ2-7; D is possibly TRBD1 or TRBD2 (5 bases each). The sequencing here drew on CD8+ T cells from cultured PBMCs, taken from culture after CMV antigen stimulation. The clonotype comes from a human donor in good health (CMV status not recorded). Some clones in this sample may be carry-over from other donors' samples. The CDR3 coding sequence is TGTGCCAGCAGTTGGTTAATAGTAGGGACCGAGCAGTACTTC. It specifies CASSWLIVGTEQYF.